Presented here are 32 T cell receptor beta chains from one specimen sequenced in a study of monozygotic twins with cystic fibrosis (dated by TCRdb to the early 2020s). The method behind the library was the immunoSEQ multiplex PCR assay. TCRdb limited this immuneACCESS table to in-frame rearrangements with V and J called. A share of clones is missing; checked studies link under half to unresolved V genes, and the rest is unexplained. The sample contains about 32,000 clones, around 90% of them found a single time. The ten largest clones add up to approximately 0.88% of the sample. Sequencing used blood. All receptors derive from a girl under 10 years old with cystic fibrosis.

V and J are TRBV7-2 and TRBJ2-7; TRBD1 matches at 8 bases. The CDR3 is 14 amino acids. The V gene end was trimmed by 1 base and the J gene end by 8 bases; junction bases not matched to a gene: 7. Germline-derived CDR1 and CDR2 are SGHTA and FQGNSA. Written as DNA, the CDR3 is TGTGCCAGCAGCTTAGACTGGGACAGGCTCAAGCAGTACTTC. This sequence encodes CASSLDWDRLKQYF.

The V call is TRBV2, the J call TRBJ1-2, with D tentatively TRBD1 (6 bases). The ends were cut back, 6 bases at V and 4 bases at J, with 15 bases in the middle. This CDR3 comprises 14 residues. From germline, CDR1 is SNHLY and CDR2 FYNNEI. CDR3 residues: CASRSYRVLYGYTF. The CDR3 DNA is TGTGCCAGCAGGTCCTACAGGGTTCTCTATGGCTACACCTTC.

The gene calls are TRBV10-1 and TRBJ1-1; D unclear. Looked up from germline, CDR1 is WNHNN and CDR2 is SYGVQD (reference sequence). Trimming took 0 bases from V and 8 from J, leaving 10 bases between them. This CDR3 region has 13 residues. CDR3 nucleotide sequence: TGCGCCAGCAGTGAGTCCCGGATTTCGGAAGCTTTCTTT. Protein: CASSESRISEAFF.

The chain carries TRBV7-6 and TRBJ2-2; D ambiguous. Trimming took off 8 bases at V and 6 bases at J, with 10 bases between the two ends. This CDR3 comprises 12 residues. In germline, CDR1 is SGHVS, CDR2 FNYEAQ. DNA for the CDR3: TGTGCCAGCCAGGCTGGGGCCGGGGAGCTGTTTTTT. This gives the protein CASQAGAGELFF.

This chain uses TRBV5-1 with TRBJ1-4, with 9 bases fitting TRBD1. Per the germline V gene, CDR1 is SGHRS and CDR2 is YFSETQ. CDR3 size: 15 residues. J lost 5 bases, V lost 3 bases, and 5 bases had no gene match. CDR3 in DNA: TGCGCCAGCAGCTATTCCGGGACAGGGAATGAAAAACTGTTTTTT. It translates to CASSYSGTGNEKLFF.

This chain links TRBV28 with TRBJ1-5; a weak D match, TRBD1 (5 bases). V was cut by 5 bases and J by 5 bases, with 16 bases left in between. The CDR3 contains 15 residues. In germline, CDR1 is MDHEN, CDR2 SYDVKM. CDR3 sequence: CASSSPGQGHQPQHF. The DNA of the CDR3 is TGTGCCAGCAGTAGCCCGGGGCAGGGTCATCAGCCCCAGCATTTT.

V is TRBV9 and J is TRBJ2-1; 7 nucleotides match TRBD2. This CDR3 is built from 15 residues. In germline, CDR1 is SGDLS, CDR2 YYNGEE. Germline trimming cut 0 bases from V and 5 bases from J; bases unmatched to any gene: 5. The CDR3 bases are TGTGCCAGCAGCGTAGCCGCGGGAGAACACAATGAGCAGTTCTTC. It codes for CASSVAAGEHNEQFF.

The chain uses TRBV2 and TRBJ2-3; tentative D call: TRBD2 (6 bases). Trimming left V 2 bases short and J 0 bases short, with 12 bases between. Germline CDR1 and CDR2: SNHLY and FYNNEI. The CDR3 length is 16 residues. The CDR3 here is CASSEPSSASTDTQYF. The CDR3 DNA sequence: TGTGCCAGCAGTGAACCTTCTAGCGCCAGCACAGATACGCAGTATTTT.

The CDR3 sequence: CASKQRDYPYNEQFF. In nucleotides, the CDR3 is TGTGCCAGCAAACAACGGGACTATCCCTACAATGAGCAGTTCTTC. The chain combines TRBV6-1 with TRBJ2-1; 7 bases line up with TRBD2. CDR1 is MNHNS and CDR2 is SASEGT in the germline V gene. V gave up 7 bases and J gave up 2 bases; unmatched junction bases: 8. CDR3 length: 15 residues.

In nucleotides, the CDR3 is TGTGCCAGCAGCGGGACAGGGGCCTATGGCTACACCTTC. Translated: CASSGTGAYGYTF. The chain employs TRBV7-9 and TRBJ1-2; TRBD1 matches at 10 bases. With V trimmed by 5 bases and J by 4 bases, 1 base remained unmatched. CDR1 and CDR2 (germline): SEHNR, FQNEAQ (reference sequence). The CDR3 length is 13 residues. The entire variable domain, with the rest obtained from reference TRBV7-9 and TRBJ1-2, is as follows: DTGVSQNPRHKITKRGQNVTFRCDPISEHNRLYWYRQTLGQGPEFLTYFQNEAQLEKSRLLSDRFSAERPKGSFSTLEIQRTEQGDSAMYLCASSGTGAYGYTFGSGTRLTVV.

The chain employs TRBV6-7 and TRBJ1-5; possibly TRBD1 for D (6 bases). TRBV6-7 is marked as an open reading frame, function uncertain. The ends were cut back, 0 bases at V and 3 bases at J, with 9 bases in the middle. This CDR3 is built from 15 residues. CDR3 nucleotide sequence: TGTGCCAGCAGTTACTCTGACAGGAACAATCAGCCCCAGCATTTT. This translates into CASSYSDRNNQPQHF.

This chain uses TRBV7-2 with TRBJ1-4, with 7 bases fitting TRBD1. The germline V gene has CDR1 SGHTA and CDR2 FQGNSA. The V segment lost 0 bases and the J segment 8 bases; nucleotides outside the gene matches: 3. The CDR3 is 14 amino acids. The CDR3 spells CASSLAGTAEKLFF. Here the CDR3 DNA reads TGTGCCAGCAGCTTAGCCGGGACAGCCGAAAAACTGTTTTTT.

The rearrangement uses TRBV5-6 and TRBJ2-1; TRBD2 aligns across 8 bases. Looked up from germline, CDR1 is SGHDT and CDR2 is YYEEEE. The CDR3 covers 16 residues. After removal of 0 bases from V and 3 bases from J, the junction contained 5 bases not matched to a gene. This CDR3 is CASSLGTGTSYNEQFF. The CDR3 DNA follows: TGTGCCAGCAGCTTGGGGACCGGGACTAGCTACAATGAGCAGTTCTTC. The whole variable domain, filled in from reference TRBV5-6 and TRBJ2-1, reads DAGVTQSPTHLIKTRGQQVTLRCSPKSGHDTVSWYQQALGQGPQFIFQYYEEEERQRGNFPDRFSGHQFPNYSSELNVNALLLGDSALYLCASSLGTGTSYNEQFFGPGTRLTVL.

The chain has TRBV10-1 and TRBJ2-7, with 7 bases lining up with TRBD1. V was pared by 7 bases and J by 0 bases, with 9 bases of the junction left unmatched. Germline V gene lookup returns CDR1 WNHNN and CDR2 SYGVQD (reference sequence). This CDR3 comprises 15 residues. CDR3 sequence (DNA): TGCGCCAGCACTCGACAGGACAGGAGCTCCTACGAGCAGTACTTC. It yields the protein CASTRQDRSSYEQYF.

The V and J genes are TRBV5-1 and TRBJ1-6; no reliable D call. Between the trimmed V and J ends, which lost 4 bases and 0 bases, there was a span of 23 bases. The CDR3 spans 20 residues. The germline CDR1 and CDR2 sequences are SGHRS and YFSETQ. In nucleotides, the CDR3 is TGCGCCAGCAGCCCGGGAGACCACGCGACGGCGAGCTCCTATAATTCACCCCTCCACTTT. Translation gives CASSPGDHATASSYNSPLHF.

The chain joins TRBV28 to TRBJ1-1; possible D gene TRBD1, 6 bases. Trimming pared 10 bases from V and 1 base from J, leaving 22 bases between. The CDR3 is 16 residues long. CDR1 and CDR2 from the germline V gene are MDHEN and SYDVKM. The CDR3 coding sequence is TGTGCCACCTTTCCCCACCGGGACACTGGGAACACTGAAGCTTTCTTT. It translates to CATFPHRDTGNTEAFF.

This clone was counted a single time. The rearrangement uses TRBV7-9 and TRBJ1-1, with 8 bases fitting TRBD1. The germline gives CDR1 SEHNR, CDR2 FQNEAQ (reference sequence). This CDR3 contains 16 residues. V lost 5 bases, J lost 3 bases, and 11 bases stayed unmatched. CDR3: CASSIGNRGIDTEAFF. The CDR3 DNA reads TGTGCCAGCAGCATAGGCAACAGGGGGATTGACACTGAAGCTTTCTTT.

This clone was seen a single time. The chain is built from TRBV6-5 and TRBJ1-2; the match to TRBD1 covers 7 bases. CDR3 size: 15 residues. After removal of 7 bases from V and 5 bases from J, the junction contained 13 bases not matched to a gene. Germline V gene lookup returns CDR1 MNHEY and CDR2 SVGAGI. Written as DNA, the CDR3 is TGTGCCAGCAATCCGAGGGACAGCGATATTTATGGCTACACCTTC. As protein: CASNPRDSDIYGYTF.

This clone was seen only a few times. V gene TRBV5-4 combines with J gene TRBJ1-1, with D uncertain. Germline values: CDR1 SGHNT, CDR2 YYREEE (reference sequence). Deletions cut 2 bases from V and 11 bases from J, with 10 bases between. The CDR3 extends over 11 amino acids. The CDR3 coding sequence is TGTGCCAGCAGCTTTGCGGGGTTGGCTTTCTTT. It specifies CASSFAGLAFF.

This clone was picked up a small number of times. The chain recombines TRBV2 with TRBJ1-1; 7 bases map to TRBD1. The V segment lost 5 bases and the J segment 1 base; nucleotides outside the gene matches: 7. CDR1 is SNHLY and CDR2 is FYNNEI in the germline V gene. The CDR3 contains 15 residues. CDR3 region: CASSMTGRGNTEAFF. DNA for the CDR3: TGTGCCAGCAGTATGACAGGGAGAGGGAACACTGAAGCTTTCTTT.

The chain employs TRBV30 and TRBJ2-5; weak D call: TRBD2 (7 bases). There are 12 residues in the CDR3. Trimming took off 2 bases at V and 4 bases at J, with 8 bases between the two ends. Germline values: CDR1 GTSNPN, CDR2 SVGIG (reference sequence). CDR3 DNA sequence: TGTGCCTGGAGTCGGGGGGCAGAGACCCAGTACTTC. Translation: CAWSRGAETQYF.

The rearrangement joins TRBV4-2 to TRBJ2-3, with 12 bases aligning to TRBD2. V dropped 2 bases and J dropped 1; count of bases not matched to a gene: 16. The CDR3 runs to 21 residues. Germline CDR1 reads LGHNA; CDR2 reads YNFKEQ. DNA for the CDR3: TGTGCCAGCAGCCAAACCGCCCTAGCGGGGGGGCTTAATGTAGGCACAGATACGCAGTATTTT. As protein: CASSQTALAGGLNVGTDTQYF.

The chain couples TRBV30 to TRBJ2-5; 9 bases align to TRBD2. The CDR3 extends over 14 amino acids. Trimming cost V 7 bases and J 4 bases; bases outside gene matches: 10. Germline loops: CDR1 GTSNPN, CDR2 SVGIG (reference sequence). The chain's CDR3 is CASASGGLGETQYF. The DNA for the CDR3 is TGTGCCTCAGCGAGCGGGGGGTTAGGAGAGACCCAGTACTTC.

The chain joins TRBV5-6 to TRBJ1-3; the match to TRBD1 covers 7 bases. Trimming took 3 bases from V and 3 from J; bases not matched to a gene: 12. The CDR3 spans 17 residues. Germline V CDR1 and CDR2: SGHDT, YYEEEE. The CDR3 sequence is CASSSVADREGGNTIYF. CDR3 sequence (DNA): TGTGCCAGCAGCTCCGTCGCCGACAGGGAAGGTGGAAACACCATATATTTT.

This clone was recorded once. The V call is TRBV29-1, the J call TRBJ2-1; 10 nucleotides agree with TRBD2. Germline loops: CDR1 SQVTM, CDR2 ANQGSEA. V lost 3 bases, J lost 9 bases, and 11 bases stayed unmatched. CDR3 size: 15 residues. CDR3 loop: CSVDPSGTSEPEQFF. The CDR3 nucleotides read TGCAGCGTTGATCCATCCGGGACTAGCGAGCCTGAGCAGTTCTTC.

This clone was seen a few times. The chain joins TRBV11-1 to TRBJ1-1; D is undetermined. Trimming took 4 bases from V and 7 from J, leaving 10 bases between them. The CDR3 loop spans 12 amino acids. Germline CDR1 reads SGHAT; CDR2 reads FQDESV (reference sequence). The CDR3 sequence: CASSWLAGEAFF. The CDR3, as DNA: TGTGCCAGCAGCTGGTTAGCCGGTGAAGCTTTCTTT.

V is TRBV18 and J is TRBJ1-2; D gene uncertain. The V gene lost 3 bases and the J gene lost 5 bases, with 7 bases spanning the gap. Per germline, CDR1 KGHSH and CDR2 LQKENI. The CDR3 extends over 12 amino acids. In nucleotides, the CDR3 is TGTGCCAGCTCACCTTGGCCTTATGGCTACACCTTC. Translation: CASSPWPYGYTF.

The J gene is TRBJ1-3, the V gene TRBV28; no clear D gene. The CDR3 loop spans 16 amino acids. Germline values: CDR1 MDHEN, CDR2 SYDVKM. Trimming left V 1 base short and J 0 bases short, with 10 bases between. CDR3 amino acids: CASSLLFTSSGNTIYF. CDR3 nucleotide sequence: TGTGCCAGCAGTTTATTATTTACGAGCTCTGGAAACACCATATATTTT.

The V call is TRBV7-8, the J call TRBJ2-2, with 11 positions matching TRBD2. Per the germline V gene, CDR1 is SGHVS and CDR2 is FQNEAQ. The CDR3 totals 16 residues. V was pared by 3 bases and J by 6 bases, with 6 bases of the junction left unmatched. The DNA of the CDR3 is TGTGCCAGCAGCTTCCAACTAGCGGGGGCTTCCGGGGAGCTGTTTTTT. Its translation is CASSFQLAGASGELFF.

This clone was seen only once. The chain combines TRBV4-1 with TRBJ1-1; TRBD1 aligns across 7 bases. Germline CDR1 reads MGHRA; CDR2 reads YSYEKL. V lost 2 bases and J lost 2; bases outside the gene matches: 5. The CDR3 consists of 15 residues. The DNA of the CDR3 is TGCGCCAGCAGCCAACCCGGGACAGTCAACACTGAAGCTTTCTTT. It translates to CASSQPGTVNTEAFF.

J is TRBJ1-1 and V is TRBV15; D possibly corresponds to TRBD1 (5 bases). Germline V gene sequence: CDR1 LNHNV, CDR2 YYDKDF (reference sequence). The CDR3 contains 11 residues. V was trimmed by 8 bases and J by 7 bases, leaving 11 bases between them. CDR3 bases: TGTGCCACCTGGGGGACCGGTGAAGCTTTCTTT. Its protein is CATWGTGEAFF.

This chain connects TRBV6-5 to TRBJ1-2; unclear D gene. V dropped 2 bases and J dropped 4 bases, with 8 bases sitting between them. Germline assignment: CDR1 MNHEY and CDR2 SVGAGI. The CDR3 runs to 13 residues. The CDR3 DNA reads TGTGCCAGCAGTTACGGTCAGCTCTATGGCTACACCTTC. Translating gives CASSYGQLYGYTF.